A selection of T cell receptor beta chains follows, all from one sample in a study of blood T cell repertoires in COVID-19. Generated by immunoSEQ multiplex PCR, the TCRdb table keeps only in-frame clones and is missing some. The table has approximately 240,000 clones, around nine tenths seen once. The sample taken for sequencing was peripheral blood. These receptor sequences come from a woman between 40 and 50 years old who had recovered from COVID-19. Each CDR3 is given with its conserved first and last residue. D genes are given only for firm matches. The size entry is marked missing in some rows and otherwise reads once, few, many or a size class.

NA	TRBV19	TRBD1	TRBJ2-7	CASSTIRDSATYEQYF	TGTGCCAGTAGTACGATCCGGGACAGCGCGACCTACGAGCAGTACTTC
NA	TRBV6-2/TRBV6-3	NA	TRBJ1-6	CASSASEGGNSPLHF	TGTGCCAGCAGTGCGTCGGAGGGCGGGAATTCACCCCTCCACTTT
NA	TRBV6-2/TRBV6-3	TRBD1	TRBJ1-5	CASSRTGNNQPQHF	TGTGCCAGCAGTCGGACAGGGAACAATCAGCCCCAGCATTTT
many	TRBV3-1/TRBV3-2	TRBD1	TRBJ2-7	CASSHLGQGLRYEQYF	TGTGCCAGCAGCCACCTGGGACAGGGGTTGCGCTACGAGCAGTACTTC
NA	TRBV10-2	NA	TRBJ1-4	CASTKSATNEKLFF	TGCGCCAGCACAAAGAGTGCAACTAATGAAAAACTGTTTTTT
NA	TRBV7-9	NA	TRBJ2-2	CASSFGGELFF	TGTGCCAGCAGCTTCGGTGGGGAGCTGTTTTTT
NA	TRBV24-1	TRBD2	TRBJ2-1	CATSSIGTSGRYEQFF	TGTGCCACCAGTTCCATCGGGACTAGCGGGAGATATGAGCAGTTCTTC
NA	TRBV19	NA	TRBJ1-1	CASSITIGFGGTEAFF	TGTGCCAGTAGTATAACCATAGGATTTGGGGGGACTGAAGCTTTCTTT
NA	TRBV5-5	TRBD1	TRBJ1-3	CASSPDRGRGTNSGNTIYF	TGTGCCAGCAGCCCAGACAGGGGGCGTGGTACGAACTCTGGAAACACCATATATTTT
NA	TRBV9	TRBD2	TRBJ2-7	CASSPQAGGSEQYF	TGTGCCAGCAGCCCCCAGGCCGGGGGGAGCGAGCAGTACTTC